This paragraph reports one T cell receptor beta chain. Its antigen is as yet unknown. As for treatment: roughly 10-day PBMC culture with coronavirus spike peptide pools or control peptides (ViraFEST assay). Replacement of half the medium with fresh IL-2 medium took place on days 3 and 7. This specimen belongs to a study of vaccination and CD4 T cells after COVID-19. For the study at large: The cells were exposed to overlapping spike peptides originating from SARS-CoV-2, HCoV-NL63, HCoV-OC43 and HCoV-229E for stimulation. Findings and caveats of the study: Of the reactive clones in convalescent patients, a median about 86% showed up only post-vaccination.

V shed 1 base, J shed 4 bases, and the junction held 3 bases outside the gene matches. The CDR3 loop spans 13 amino acids. Germline V gene sequence: CDR1 GTSNPN, CDR2 SVGIG (reference sequence). The Oncomine TCR Beta short-read assay sequenced DNA from cultured CD4+ T cells. TCRdb reprocessed the PCR reads with MiXCR, giving one entry per CDR3 protein. The data show around 12,000 distinct CDR3 sequences, roughly 60% seen once. The gene calls are TRBV30 and TRBJ1-1, with 7 bases lining up with TRBD1. The specimen was CD4+ T cells from blood, cultured in vitro. The clonotype comes from a human donor who had recovered from COVID-19. The CDR3 nucleotides are TGTGCCTGGAGTGCAGGGACAGCCACTGAAGCTTTCTTT. Its protein product is CAWSAGTATEAFF.